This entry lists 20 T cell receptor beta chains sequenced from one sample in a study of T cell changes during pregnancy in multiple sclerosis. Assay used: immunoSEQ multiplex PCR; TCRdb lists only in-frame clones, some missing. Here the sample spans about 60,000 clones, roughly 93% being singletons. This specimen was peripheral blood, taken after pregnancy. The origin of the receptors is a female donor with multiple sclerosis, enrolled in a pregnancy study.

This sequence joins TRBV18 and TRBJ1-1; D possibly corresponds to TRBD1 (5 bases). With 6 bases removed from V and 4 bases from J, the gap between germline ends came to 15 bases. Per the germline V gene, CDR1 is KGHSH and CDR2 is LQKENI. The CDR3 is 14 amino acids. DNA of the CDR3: TGTGCCAGCTCCTCCGACAGTTTTTCCACTGAAGCTTTCTTT. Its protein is CASSSDSFSTEAFF. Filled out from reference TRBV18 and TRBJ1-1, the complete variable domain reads NAGVMQNPRHLVRRRGQEARLRCSPMKGHSHVYWYRQLPEEGLKFMVYLQKENIIDESGMPKERFSAEFPKEGPSILRIQQVVRGDSAAYFCASSSDSFSTEAFFGQGTRLTVV.

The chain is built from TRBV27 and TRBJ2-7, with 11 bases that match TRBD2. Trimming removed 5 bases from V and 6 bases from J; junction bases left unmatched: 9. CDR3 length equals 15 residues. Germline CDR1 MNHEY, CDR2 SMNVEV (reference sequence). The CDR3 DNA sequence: TGTGCCAGCAGTCCGCTAGCGGGAGGTGGCTTCGAGCAGTACTTC. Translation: CASSPLAGGGFEQYF.

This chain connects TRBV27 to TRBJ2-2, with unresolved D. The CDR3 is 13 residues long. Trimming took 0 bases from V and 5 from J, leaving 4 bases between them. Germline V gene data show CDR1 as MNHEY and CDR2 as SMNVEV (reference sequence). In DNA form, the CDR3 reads TGTGCCAGCAGTTTATCGGCAACCGGGGAGCTGTTTTTT. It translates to CASSLSATGELFF.

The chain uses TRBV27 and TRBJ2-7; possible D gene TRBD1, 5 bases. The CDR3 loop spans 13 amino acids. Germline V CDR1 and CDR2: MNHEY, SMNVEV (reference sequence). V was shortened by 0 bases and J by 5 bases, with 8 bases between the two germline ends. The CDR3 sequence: CASSLSQGHEQYF. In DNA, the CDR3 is TGTGCCAGCAGTTTATCCCAGGGCCACGAGCAGTACTTC.

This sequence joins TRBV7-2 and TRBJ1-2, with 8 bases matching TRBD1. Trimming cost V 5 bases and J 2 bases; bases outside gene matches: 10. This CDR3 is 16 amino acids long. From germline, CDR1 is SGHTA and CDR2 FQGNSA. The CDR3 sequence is CASSLGAGGANYGYTF. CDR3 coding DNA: TGTGCCAGCAGCCTAGGTGCAGGGGGCGCCAACTATGGCTACACCTTC.

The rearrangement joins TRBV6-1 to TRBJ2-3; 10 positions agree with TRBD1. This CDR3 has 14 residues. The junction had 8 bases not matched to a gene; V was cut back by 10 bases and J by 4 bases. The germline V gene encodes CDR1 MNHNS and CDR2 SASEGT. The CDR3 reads CATKTGGNSDTQYF. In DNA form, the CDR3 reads TGTGCCACCAAGACAGGGGGCAATTCAGATACGCAGTATTTT.

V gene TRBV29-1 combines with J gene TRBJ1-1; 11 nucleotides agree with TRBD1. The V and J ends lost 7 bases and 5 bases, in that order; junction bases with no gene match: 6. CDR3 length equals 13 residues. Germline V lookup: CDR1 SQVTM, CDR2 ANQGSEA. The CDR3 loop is CSAGTGGRTEAFF. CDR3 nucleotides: TGCAGCGCTGGGACAGGGGGGCGAACTGAAGCTTTCTTT.

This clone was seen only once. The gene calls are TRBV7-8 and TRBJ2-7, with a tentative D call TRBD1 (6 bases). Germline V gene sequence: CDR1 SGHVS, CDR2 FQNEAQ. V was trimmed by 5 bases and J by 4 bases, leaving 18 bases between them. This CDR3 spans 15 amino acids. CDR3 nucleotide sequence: TGTGCCAGCAGCACCGAACAGGGCATGGAATACGAGCAGTACTTC. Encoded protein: CASSTEQGMEYEQYF.

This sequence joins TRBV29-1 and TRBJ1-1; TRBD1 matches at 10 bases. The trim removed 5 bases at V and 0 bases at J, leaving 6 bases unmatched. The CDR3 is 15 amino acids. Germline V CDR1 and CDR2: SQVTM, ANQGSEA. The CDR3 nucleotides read TGCAGCGTTACCGGGACAGGGGAACTGAACACTGAAGCTTTCTTT. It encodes CSVTGTGELNTEAFF. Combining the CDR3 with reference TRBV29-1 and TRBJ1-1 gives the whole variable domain SAVISQKPSRDICQRGTSLTIQCQVDSQVTMMFWYRQQPGQSLTLIATANQGSEATYESGFVIDKFPISRPNLTFSTLTVSNMSPEDSSIYLCSVTGTGELNTEAFFGQGTRLTVV.

Here the CDR3 reads CASSVAPASGTGELFF. The DNA for the CDR3 is TGTGCCAGCAGCGTAGCTCCGGCTAGCGGCACCGGGGAGCTGTTTTTT. V usage is TRBV9 and J usage is TRBJ2-2, with TRBD2 matching 7 bases. Germline V gene sequence: CDR1 SGDLS, CDR2 YYNGEE. With 0 bases clipped from V and 4 bases from J, the junction kept 6 bases outside the gene matches. This CDR3 contains 16 residues. The variable domain in full, with the rest retrieved from reference TRBV9 and TRBJ2-2, is DSGVTQTPKHLITATGQRVTLRCSPRSGDLSVYWYQQSLDQGLQFLIQYYNGEERAKGNILERFSAQQFPDLHSELNLSSLELGDSALYFCASSVAPASGTGELFFGEGSRLTVL.

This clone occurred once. DNA for the CDR3: TGTGCCAGCAGCTTGGAACAGGGTAATGGCTACACCTTC. This sequence encodes CASSLEQGNGYTF. J is TRBJ1-2 and V is TRBV5-4, with D maybe TRBD1 (6 bases). CDR1 is SGHNT, CDR2 YYREEE, per germline (reference sequence). V was shortened by 0 bases and J by 6 bases, with 9 bases between the two germline ends. This CDR3 has 13 residues.

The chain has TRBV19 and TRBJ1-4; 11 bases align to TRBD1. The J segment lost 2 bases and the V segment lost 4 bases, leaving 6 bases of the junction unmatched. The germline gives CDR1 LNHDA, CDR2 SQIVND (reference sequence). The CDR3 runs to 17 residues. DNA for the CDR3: TGTGCCAGTAGTAGTGGGACAGGGGGATCTACTAATGAAAAACTGTTTTTT. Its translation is CASSSGTGGSTNEKLFF.

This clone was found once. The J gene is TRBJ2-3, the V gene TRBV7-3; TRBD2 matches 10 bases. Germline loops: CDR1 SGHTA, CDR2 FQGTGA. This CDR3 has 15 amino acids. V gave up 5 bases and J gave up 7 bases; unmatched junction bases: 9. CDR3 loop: CASSRLAGAGNTQYF. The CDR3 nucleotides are TGTGCCAGCAGCCGGCTAGCGGGAGCGGGTAATACGCAGTATTTT.

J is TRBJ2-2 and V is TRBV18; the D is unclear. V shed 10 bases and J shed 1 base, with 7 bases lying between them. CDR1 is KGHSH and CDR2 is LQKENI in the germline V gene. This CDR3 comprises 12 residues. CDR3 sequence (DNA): TGTGCCACTGCGAAGAACACCGGGGAGCTGTTTTTT. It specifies CATAKNTGELFF. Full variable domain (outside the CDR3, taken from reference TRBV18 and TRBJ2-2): NAGVMQNPRHLVRRRGQEARLRCSPMKGHSHVYWYRQLPEEGLKFMVYLQKENIIDESGMPKERFSAEFPKEGPSILRIQQVVRGDSAAYFCATAKNTGELFFGEGSRLTVL.

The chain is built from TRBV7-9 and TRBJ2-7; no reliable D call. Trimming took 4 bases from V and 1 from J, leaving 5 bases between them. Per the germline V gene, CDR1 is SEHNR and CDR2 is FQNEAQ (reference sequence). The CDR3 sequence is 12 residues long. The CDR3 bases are TGTGCCAGCAGCTACGGGTCCTACGAGCAGTACTTC. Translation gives CASSYGSYEQYF.

CDR3: CASSLVARGVGQAFF. CDR3 DNA: TGTGCCAGCAGCTTAGTGGCCAGGGGGGTGGGTCAAGCTTTCTTT. The chain has TRBV7-2 and TRBJ1-1; TRBD1 matches 7 bases. J lost 9 bases, V lost 1 base, and 11 bases had no gene match. The V gene's germline CDR1 is SGHTA and CDR2 FQGNSA. The CDR3 length is 15 residues.

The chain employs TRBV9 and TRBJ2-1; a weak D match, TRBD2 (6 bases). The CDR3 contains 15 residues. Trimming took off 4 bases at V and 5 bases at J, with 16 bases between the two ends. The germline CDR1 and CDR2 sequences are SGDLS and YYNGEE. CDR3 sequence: CASSPTVADDNEQFF. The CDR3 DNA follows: TGTGCCAGCAGCCCCACGGTAGCGGATGACAATGAGCAGTTCTTC.

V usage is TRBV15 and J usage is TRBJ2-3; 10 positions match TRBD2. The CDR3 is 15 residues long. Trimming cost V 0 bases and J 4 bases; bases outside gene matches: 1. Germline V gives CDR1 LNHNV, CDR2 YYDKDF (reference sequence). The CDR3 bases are TGTGCCACCAGCAGAGATAGCGGGGGGTCAGATACGCAGTATTTT. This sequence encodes CATSRDSGGSDTQYF.

CDR3 bases: TGTGCCAGCACTCTGTGGGGAGGCGAGCAGTACTTC. Encoded protein: CASTLWGGEQYF. V and J are TRBV2 and TRBJ2-7, with TRBD2 as a possible D gene (6 bases). Germline assignment: CDR1 SNHLY and CDR2 FYNNEI. The CDR3 extends over 12 amino acids. The V and J ends lost 7 bases and 6 bases respectively, with 13 bases between them. Full variable domain (remainder filled in from reference TRBV2 and TRBJ2-7): EPEVTQTPSHQVTQMGQEVILRCVPISNHLYFYWYRQILGQKVEFLVSFYNNEISEKSEIFDDQFSVERPDGSNFTLKIRSTKLEDSAMYFCASTLWGGEQYFGPGTRLTVT.

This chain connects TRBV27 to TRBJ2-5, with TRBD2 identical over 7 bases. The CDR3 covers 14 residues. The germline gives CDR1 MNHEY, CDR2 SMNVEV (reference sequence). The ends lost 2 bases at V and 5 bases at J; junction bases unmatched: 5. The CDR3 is CASSLGLETETQYF. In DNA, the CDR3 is TGTGCCAGCAGTTTAGGACTAGAAACGGAGACCCAGTACTTC.